This T cell receptor (beta chain) was obtained from a study of human T cells and chemical hapten exposure. The wider study: Per-sample TCR yield variation was attributed mainly to small pooled library volume differences.

Time point indicated: pre-sensitization, week 0. The treatment was: therapeutic diphenylcyclopropenone sensitization with weekly scalp DPC. This CDR3 has 19 amino acids. Trimming at V came to 0 bases and at J to 2 bases, leaving 12 bases not matched to a gene. Looked up from germline, CDR1 is SGDLS and CDR2 is YYNGEE. The study used a library that attached unique molecular identifiers to individual cDNA molecules. Each CDR3 protein gets one entry after TCRdb re-called the RACE reads with MiXCR. The data show a few hundred thousand distinct CDR3 sequences, over 7.5% seen once. The sequence was obtained from a man younger than 35 with alopecia areata. Some clones in this sample may be carry-over from other donors' samples. The chain has TRBV9 and TRBJ2-2, with 8 bases fitting TRBD2. The source was whole blood, collected in connection with sensitization to the hapten diphenylcyclopropenone (DPC). CDR3 DNA: TGTGCCAGCAGCGTAGGGAGCGGGGGCCTTATAAGTAACACCGGGGAGCTGTTTTTT. The encoded protein is CASSVGSGGLISNTGELFF. The full variable domain, with the rest looked up from reference TRBV9 and TRBJ2-2, is DSGVTQTPKHLITATGQRVTLRCSPRSGDLSVYWYQQSLDQGLQFLIQYYNGEERAKGNILERFSAQQFPDLHSELNLSSLELGDSALYFCASSVGSGGLISNTGELFFGEGSRLTVL.